Below, 11 T cell receptor beta chains from the same sample are listed, as sequenced in a study of post-analysis software for immune sequencing data. Overall study findings and caveats: Roughly 5 TRBV segments, including TRBV5-6, TRBV5-1 and TRBV20-1, were more frequent in patients than controls.

TCR beta libraries were prepared from cDNA with unique molecular identifiers. TCRdb reprocessed the PCR reads with MiXCR, giving one entry per CDR3 protein. The sample records some 240,000 distinct CDR3 sequences, about 38% being singletons. No cognate antigen is known for these TCRs. Sequenced sample: blood. All receptors derive from a girl between 5 and 17 years old with multiple sclerosis.

In this sample, this clonotype turned up once. The V call is TRBV29-1, the J call TRBJ2-3; D may be TRBD2 (5 bases). Germline-derived CDR1 and CDR2 are SQVTM and ANQGSEA. The CDR3 is made up of 12 amino acids. V dropped 7 bases and J dropped 6 bases, with 14 bases sitting between them. The CDR3 DNA reads TGCAGCGACAAACTAGTGGGGGATACGCAGTATTTT. It encodes CSDKLVGDTQYF.

The rearrangement uses TRBV2 and TRBJ1-5, with no clear D. CDR1 SNHLY and CDR2 FYNNEI come from the germline V gene. CDR3 length equals 11 residues. V gave up 5 bases and J gave up 5 bases, with 4 bases separating them. The DNA of the CDR3 is TGTGCCAGCAGTTTAGATCAGCCCCAGCATTTT. Translating gives CASSLDQPQHF.

This clonotype came up once. This chain links TRBV13 with TRBJ1-2; 8 bases align to TRBD1. In germline, CDR1 is PRHDT, CDR2 FYEKMQ (reference sequence). This CDR3 region has 14 residues. The trim removed 3 bases at V and 4 bases at J, leaving 4 bases unmatched. The CDR3 here is CASSFPGGAYGYTF. CDR3 coding DNA: TGTGCCAGCAGCTTCCCAGGGGGCGCCTATGGCTACACCTTC.

As for this clonotype: Since a much larger clone is just one base distant, this may be a read error. It is likely a read error, because the conserved phenylalanine at the end of the CDR3 is missing. The chain carries TRBV2 and TRBJ2-5, with 12 bases identical to TRBD2. Unmatched junction bases numbered 11, after V lost 4 bases and J lost 2 bases. The germline gives CDR1 SNHLY, CDR2 FYNNEI. The CDR3 has 18 residues. The CDR3 DNA sequence: TGTGCCAGCAGTGGCGGGCGGGGACTAGCGGGTTTTCAAGAGACCCAGTACGTC. This codes for CASSGGRGLAGFQETQYV.

This clonotype was counted a single time. One base away lies a much larger clone, so this may be a sequencing read error. The CDR3 loop reads CASSFLQFNRPQHF. The DNA for the CDR3 is TGTGCCAGCAGCTTCCTACAGTTCAATCGGCCCCAGCATTTT. V usage is TRBV7-2 and J usage is TRBJ1-5, with D unresolved. The germline gives CDR1 SGHTA, CDR2 FQGNSA. The CDR3 consists of 14 residues.

With respect to this clonotype: This could be a read error, since a much larger clone is one nucleotide away. The V and J genes are TRBV6-1 and TRBJ2-5, with a tentative D call TRBD2 (6 bases). Matching the DNA end better, TRBJ2-1 makes the J call doubtful. CDR3 length: 15 amino acids. CDR1 and CDR2 from the germline V gene are MNHNS and SASEGT. The CDR3, as DNA: TGTGCCAGCAGTCCTCGACTAGGAATCTCCTACGAGCAGTTCTTC. Translating gives CASSPRLGISYEQFF.

This clonotype was detected a few times. The rearrangement links TRBV4-2 to TRBJ2-2; D could derive from TRBD1 or TRBD2 (5 bases each). V shed 4 bases and J shed 1 base, with 13 bases lying between them. The CDR3 covers 16 residues. Germline CDR1 is LGHNA and CDR2 is YNFKEQ. The CDR3 sequence is CASSPRGGGNTGELFF. As DNA, the CDR3 is TGTGCCAGCAGCCCTCGTGGTGGGGGGAACACCGGGGAGCTGTTTTTT.

The chain has TRBV10-3 and TRBJ1-6, with unresolved D. V dropped 8 bases and J dropped 6 bases, with 8 bases sitting between them. The CDR3 covers 12 residues. Germline lookup yields CDR1 ENHRY and CDR2 SYGVKD. CDR3 in DNA: TGTGCCATCGGAGAGGGTAATTCACCCCTCCACTTT. Residues: CAIGEGNSPLHF.

This clonotype was counted at least ten times. The rearrangement joins TRBV5-1 to TRBJ2-1, with D possibly TRBD1 on 6 matching bases. CDR3 length: 15 amino acids. Germline-derived CDR1 and CDR2 are SGHRS and YFSETQ. Trimming took off 0 bases at V and 12 bases at J, with 19 bases between the two ends. CDR3: CASSLERTAAAGQFF. DNA of the CDR3: TGCGCCAGCAGCTTGGAAAGGACAGCCGCTGCTGGGCAGTTCTTC. The variable domain in full, completed from reference TRBV5-1 and TRBJ2-1, reads KAGVTQTPRYLIKTRGQQVTLSCSPISGHRSVSWYQQTPGQGLQFLFEYFSETQRNKGNFPGRFSGRQFSNSRSEMNVSTLELGDSALYLCASSLERTAAAGQFFGPGTRLTVL.

This chain links TRBV4-1 with TRBJ2-7; tentatively, D is TRBD1 (7 bases). Trimming stripped 0 bases from V and 6 bases from J, with 18 bases between. Germline assignment: CDR1 MGHRA and CDR2 YSYEKL. This CDR3 has 16 residues. CDR3 in amino acids: CASSQDRLQGGAEQYF. The CDR3 nucleotides are TGCGCCAGCAGCCAAGATCGGTTGCAGGGGGGAGCCGAGCAGTACTTC.

On this clonotype: This may arise from a read error, as a much more abundant clone is one base away. The rearrangement uses TRBV5-5 and TRBJ2-5; 9 bases line up with TRBD1. Germline values: CDR1 SGHKS, CDR2 YYEKEE (reference sequence). The CDR3 has 15 amino acids. The CDR3 bases are TGTGTCAGCAGCTTGGTACAGGGGGCGCGGGAGACCCAGTACTTC. Protein product: CVSSLVQGARETQYF. The full variable domain, rest sourced from reference TRBV5-5 and TRBJ2-5, is DAGVTQSPTHLIKTRGQQVTLRCSPISGHKSVSWYQQVLGQGPQFIFQYYEKEERGRGNFPDRFSARQFPNYSSELNVNALLLGDSALYLCVSSLVQGARETQYFGPGTRLLVL.